These T cell receptor beta chains were read from a single sample in a study of regulatory T cells in long-lasting Graves disease. TCRdb fed the multiplex PCR reads into MiXCR, producing one record per CDR3 protein. Of 440,000 or so distinct CDR3 sequences in the sample, about 15% were seen once. The sample also formed part of further work on T cells in Graves' hyperthyroidism and ophthalmopathy.

The starting material was peripheral blood mononuclear cells (PBMCs), obtained at new diagnosis, from a patient treated with antithyroid drugs. All receptors come from a woman in her thirties with Graves disease. Both conserved end residues are part of each CDR3. The D gene is left open where the match is weak. The size of a clone is reported for some rows only, either as once, few or many, or as a class for expanded clones.

D gene	V gene	J gene	clone size	CDR3 protein	CDR3 DNA
-	TRBV29-1	TRBJ2-3	-	CSGRLVGPTDTQYF	TGCAGCGGTCGACTAGTTGGACCCACAGATACGCAGTATTTT
-	TRBV30	TRBJ1-1	many	CAWGQMNTEAFF	TGTGCCTGGGGTCAGATGAACACTGAAGCTTTCTTT
-	TRBV6-1	TRBJ2-7	many	CASMRDSLGSEQYF	TGTGCCAGCATGCGGGACAGTCTTGGGTCCGAGCAGTACTTC
-	TRBV30	TRBJ1-1	many	CAWSGGPQWNTEAFF	TGTGCCTGGAGTGGAGGACCCCAATGGAACACTGAAGCTTTCTTT
-	TRBV27	TRBJ2-7	-	CASRRDGPYEQYF	TGTGCCAGCAGGAGGGACGGGCCCTACGAGCAGTACTTC
-	TRBV12-3/TRBV12-4	TRBJ1-2	many	CASSLRTGNRAHYGYTF	TGTGCCAGCAGTTTACGAACGGGGAACAGGGCGCACTATGGCTACACCTTC
TRBD2	TRBV28	TRBJ2-7	-	CASSRTTWREPYEQYF	TGTGCCAGCAGCCGTACCACGTGGCGGGAGCCGTACGAGCAGTACTTC
-	TRBV11-3	TRBJ2-2	few	CASAPTWSGELFF	TGTGCCAGCGCCCCCACATGGTCCGGGGAGCTGTTTTTT
-	TRBV7-2	TRBJ1-2	few	CASSRTVNYGYTF	TGTGCCAGCAGCCGGACAGTGAACTATGGCTACACCTTC
TRBD2	TRBV5-1	TRBJ2-1	few	CASSLGREAHEQFF	TGCGCCAGCAGCTTGGGGCGGGAGGCTCATGAGCAGTTCTTC
TRBD1	TRBV15	TRBJ2-4	-	CATSRDIGTGRRGNIQYF	TGTGCCACCAGCAGAGATATAGGGACAGGCCGTCGTGGGAACATTCAGTACTTC
-	TRBV7-9	TRBJ2-1	-	CASSTRDRTYYNEQFF	TGTGCCAGCAGCACTAGAGACAGGACTTACTACAATGAGCAGTTCTTC
-	TRBV18	TRBJ2-5	many	CASSPPLGKETQYF	TGTGCCAGCTCACCACCACTGGGGAAAGAGACCCAGTACTTC
-	TRBV6-1	TRBJ2-2	-	CAISQQGASSLTGELFF	TGTGCCATCAGCCAACAGGGTGCCAGCAGCCTCACCGGGGAGCTGTTTTTT
-	TRBV7-9	TRBJ2-1	-	CASSPPRSGAWGAASEQFF	TGTGCCAGCAGCCCCCCGCGCTCAGGGGCATGGGGGGCGGCTAGTGAGCAGTTCTTC
-	TRBV28	TRBJ2-7	many	CASSLWGFIHEQYF	TGTGCCAGCAGTTTGTGGGGTTTTATCCACGAGCAGTACTTC
TRBD2	TRBV20-1	TRBJ2-1	many	CSARVTSGWYYNEQFF	TGCAGTGCTAGAGTGACTAGCGGGTGGTACTACAATGAGCAGTTCTTC
-	TRBV7-8	TRBJ2-5	many	CASSPTGTETQYF	TGTGCCAGCAGCCCCACAGGGACGGAGACCCAGTACTTC
TRBD2	TRBV6-1	TRBJ2-1	few	CASSEVILLLAGVSEQFF	TGTGCCAGCAGTGAGGTGATATTACTACTAGCGGGAGTCAGTGAGCAGTTCTTC
TRBD1	TRBV28	TRBJ1-3	many	CASSLATGGAGNTIYF	TGTGCCAGCAGTTTAGCGACAGGGGGCGCGGGAAACACCATATATTTT
TRBD1	TRBV7-8	TRBJ2-7	many	CASSLGDRALGEQYF	TGTGCCAGCAGCTTAGGGGACAGGGCGCTTGGCGAGCAGTACTTC
-	TRBV2	TRBJ2-3	many	CASSEEAPDTQYF	TGTGCCAGCAGTGAGGAGGCCCCAGATACGCAGTATTTT
-	TRBV5-8	TRBJ1-5	few	CASSFGQISNQPQHF	TGTGCCAGCAGCTTTGGACAGATTAGCAATCAGCCCCAGCATTTT
TRBD1	TRBV5-5	TRBJ1-1	many	CASSGTGLNTEAFF	TGTGCCAGCAGCGGGACAGGTTTGAACACTGAAGCTTTCTTT
-	TRBV6-2/TRBV6-3	TRBJ1-1	many	CASSSAGIDTEAFF	TGTGCCAGCAGTTCCGCGGGTATCGACACTGAAGCTTTCTTT
TRBD2	TRBV18	TRBJ2-1	-	CASSPRTGGPGNEQFF	TGTGCCAGCTCACCAAGAACGGGAGGGCCAGGGAATGAGCAGTTCTTC
-	TRBV28	TRBJ1-2	-	CATMHPQNYGYTF	TGTGCCACCATGCACCCCCAGAACTATGGCTACACCTTC
-	TRBV14	TRBJ2-2	few	CASSPLEAGELFF	TGTGCCAGCAGCCCGCTGGAGGCCGGGGAGCTGTTTTTT
TRBD1	TRBV10-2	TRBJ2-3	-	CASRSGQGDTDTQYF	TGCGCCAGCAGATCGGGACAGGGAGACACAGATACGCAGTATTTT
TRBD2	TRBV20-1	TRBJ2-3	few	CSARDLLAGVFLYTDTQYF	TGCAGTGCTAGAGACCTACTAGCGGGAGTCTTCTTATACACAGATACGCAGTATTTT
-	TRBV30	TRBJ2-5	few	CAWSVPIQVLGETQYF	TGTGCCTGGAGTGTACCAATACAGGTCCTGGGGGAGACCCAGTACTTC